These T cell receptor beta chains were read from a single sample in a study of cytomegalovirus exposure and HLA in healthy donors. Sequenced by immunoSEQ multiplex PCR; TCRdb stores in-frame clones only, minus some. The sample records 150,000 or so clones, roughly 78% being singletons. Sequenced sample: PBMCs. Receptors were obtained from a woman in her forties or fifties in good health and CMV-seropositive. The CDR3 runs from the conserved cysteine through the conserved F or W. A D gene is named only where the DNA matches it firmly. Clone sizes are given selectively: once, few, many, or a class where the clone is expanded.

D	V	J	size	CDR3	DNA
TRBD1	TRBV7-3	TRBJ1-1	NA	CASRRQGPGTEAFF	TGTGCCAGCAGACGACAGGGGCCGGGGACTGAAGCTTTCTTT
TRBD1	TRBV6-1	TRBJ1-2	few	CASSPDRTNYGYTF	TGTGCCAGCAGTCCGGACAGGACTAACTATGGCTACACCTTC
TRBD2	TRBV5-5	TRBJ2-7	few	CASSLGLAGASASTTYEQYF	TGTGCCAGCAGCCTCGGACTAGCGGGGGCCTCGGCATCCACGACCTACGAGCAGTACTTC
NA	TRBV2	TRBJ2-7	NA	CASSAQSVGDEQYF	TGTGCCAGCAGTGCACAGAGCGTAGGGGATGAGCAGTACTTC
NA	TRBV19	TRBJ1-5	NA	CASSIQGHSNQPQHF	TGTGCCAGTAGTATACAGGGACATAGCAATCAGCCCCAGCATTTT
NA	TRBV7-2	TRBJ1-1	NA	CASSQRWGTEAFF	TGTGCCAGCAGCCAGAGGTGGGGCACTGAAGCTTTCTTC
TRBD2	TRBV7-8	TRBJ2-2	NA	CASSERLTSGSPGELFF	TGTGCCAGCAGCGAAAGACTGACTAGCGGGAGTCCCGGGGAGCTGTTTTTT
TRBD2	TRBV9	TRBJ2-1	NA	CASSVEGGTSGNEQFF	TGTGCCAGCAGCGTAGAAGGAGGGACTAGCGGTAATGAGCAGTTCTTC
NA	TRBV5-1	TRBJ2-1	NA	CASSRVPLSYNEQFF	TGCGCCAGCAGCCGGGTCCCCTTGAGCTACAATGAGCAGTTCTTC
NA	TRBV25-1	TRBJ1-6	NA	CASSYTGESLHF	TGTGCCAGCTCGTACACCGGGGAATCCCTCCACTTT
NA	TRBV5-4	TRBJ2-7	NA	CASSVWGDEQYF	TGTGCCAGCAGCGTGTGGGGAGACGAGCAGTACTTC
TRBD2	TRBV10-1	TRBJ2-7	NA	CASSLAGLYEQYF	TGCGCCAGCTCGCTAGCGGGGCTCTACGAGCAGTACTTC
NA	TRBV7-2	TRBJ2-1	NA	CASSAWTADEQFF	TGTGCCAGCAGCGCCTGGACAGCCGATGAGCAGTTCTTC
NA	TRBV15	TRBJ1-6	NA	CATSKRPVYNSPLHF	TGTGCCACCAGCAAACGTCCGGTCTATAATTCACCCCTCCACTTT
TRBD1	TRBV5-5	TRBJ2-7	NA	CASSPHRQGKRDEQYF	TGTGCCAGCAGCCCGCACCGACAGGGGAAGAGGGACGAGCAGTACTTC
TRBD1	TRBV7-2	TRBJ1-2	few	CASSMGQIYGYTF	TGTGCCAGCAGCATGGGACAGATCTATGGCTACACCTTC
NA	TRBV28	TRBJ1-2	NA	CASTRTQYGYTF	TGTGCCAGCACCCGGACACAGTATGGCTACACCTTC
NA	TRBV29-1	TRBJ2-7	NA	CSVEGQAYEQYF	TGCAGCGTTGAAGGCCAGGCCTACGAGCAGTACTTC
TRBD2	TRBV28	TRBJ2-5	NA	CASSLIQRTSGGAGTQYF	TGTGCCAGCAGTTTAATACAACGGACTAGCGGGGGGGCAGGGACCCAGTACTTC
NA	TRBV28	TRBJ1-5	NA	CASSFSSGSQPQHF	TGTGCCAGCAGTTTTTCTTCAGGGTCCCAGCCCCAGCATTTT
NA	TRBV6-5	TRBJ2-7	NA	CARHLDLRYEQYF	TGTGCCAGACACCTAGACCTTCGATACGAGCAGTACTTC
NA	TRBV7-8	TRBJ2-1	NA	CASSLARSPGNEQFF	TGTGCCAGCAGCCTAGCGCGATCCCCCGGCAATGAGCAGTTCTTC
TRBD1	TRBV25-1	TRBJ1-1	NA	CASSDPGQGETEAFF	TGTGCCAGCAGTGACCCGGGACAGGGGGAAACTGAAGCTTTCTTT
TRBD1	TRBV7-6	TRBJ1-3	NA	CASSTGTGGFPGNTIYF	TGTGCCAGCAGCACCGGGACAGGGGGCTTCCCTGGAAACACCATATATTTT
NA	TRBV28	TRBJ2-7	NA	CASSLSAYEQYF	TGTGCCAGCAGTTTATCCGCCTACGAGCAGTACTTC
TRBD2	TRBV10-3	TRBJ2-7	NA	CAISDPGLAGRTYEQYF	TGTGCCATCAGTGACCCGGGGCTAGCGGGGAGAACCTACGAGCAGTACTTC